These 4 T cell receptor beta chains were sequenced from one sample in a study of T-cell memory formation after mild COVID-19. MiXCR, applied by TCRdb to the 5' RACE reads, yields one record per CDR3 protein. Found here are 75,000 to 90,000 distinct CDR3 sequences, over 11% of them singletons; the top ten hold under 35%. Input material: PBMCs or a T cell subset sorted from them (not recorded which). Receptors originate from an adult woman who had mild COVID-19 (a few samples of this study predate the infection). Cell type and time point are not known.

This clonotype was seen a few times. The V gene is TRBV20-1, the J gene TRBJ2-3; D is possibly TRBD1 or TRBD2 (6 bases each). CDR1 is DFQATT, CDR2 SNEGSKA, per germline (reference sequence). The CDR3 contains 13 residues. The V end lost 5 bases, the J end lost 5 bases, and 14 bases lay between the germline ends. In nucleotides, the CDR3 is TGCAGTGCTTGGCCGGGGGCCGGAGATACGCAGTATTTT. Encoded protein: CSAWPGAGDTQYF.

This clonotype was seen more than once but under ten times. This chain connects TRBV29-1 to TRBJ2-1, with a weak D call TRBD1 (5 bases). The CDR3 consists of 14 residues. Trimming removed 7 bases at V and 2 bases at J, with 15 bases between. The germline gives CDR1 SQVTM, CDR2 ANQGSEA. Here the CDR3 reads CSAFRESAYNEQFF. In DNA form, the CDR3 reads TGCAGCGCCTTCAGGGAAAGCGCCTACAATGAGCAGTTCTTC.

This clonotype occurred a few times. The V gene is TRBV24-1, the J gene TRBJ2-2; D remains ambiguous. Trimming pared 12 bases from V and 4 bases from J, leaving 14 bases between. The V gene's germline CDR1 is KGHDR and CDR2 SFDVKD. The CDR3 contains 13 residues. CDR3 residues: CAADDRATGELFF. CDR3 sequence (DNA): TGTGCCGCGGACGACCGAGCCACCGGGGAGCTGTTTTTT.

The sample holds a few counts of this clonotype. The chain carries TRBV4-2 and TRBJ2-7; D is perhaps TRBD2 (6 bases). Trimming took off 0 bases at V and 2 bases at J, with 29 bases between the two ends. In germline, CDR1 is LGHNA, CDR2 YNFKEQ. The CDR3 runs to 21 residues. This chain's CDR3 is CASSQDIDRTIFAGRTYEQYF. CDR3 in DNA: TGTGCCAGCAGCCAAGATATCGATAGAACGATCTTCGCGGGGAGGACCTACGAGCAGTACTTC.